The present TCR beta chain was sequenced within a study of PD-1 blockade in classical Hodgkin lymphoma (dated by TCRdb to 2018 to 2020). General notes on the study: The study used TCR beta sequencing and CyTOF to define a peripheral blood immune signature of response to PD-1 blockade in classical Hodgkin lymphoma.

Turning to this clone: Its antigen is unknown. No much larger clonotype is one base removed from it; base qualities were not supplied.

The Qiagen DNeasy kit was used to extract genomic DNA both from unsorted PBMCs and from the negatively selected CD4+ and CD8+ fractions. Amplification of TCR beta CDR3 regions was done by immunoSEQ multiplex PCR with primers that anneal to V and J segments. Amplification bias was minimized using a synthetic immune receptor repertoire, and residual bias was removed computationally after sequencing. On the study's bioinformatics: Repertoire diversity was quantified as the Shannon entropy index using custom Python scripts. Unsorted, CD4+ and CD8+ repertoires were examined separately, except in combined analyses, for which CD4+ and CD8+ sequences were merged in silico. Not all clones reach the TCRdb copy of this immuneACCESS table, which keeps in-frame sequences only. Checked studies attribute under half of the gap to unresolved V genes and leave the rest unexplained. That table is the source of V, J and clone size, and D and trimming were worked out from the DNA. This sample comprises about 32,000 clones, roughly nine tenths of them detected only once. The ten largest clones represent 1% to 1.5% of the sample.

Here is what the overall study found, with its caveats: The study was restricted to a single clinical trial cohort, and the causes of repertoire differences, possibly disease activity or prior therapy, were left undefined. Baseline TCR diversity was reported to be lower in newly diagnosed patients than in healthy donors, and even lower in relapsed/refractory patients.

Taken with the paper, the label for time point translates to: newly diagnosed, previously untreated cHL patient sample. Using a Miltenyi CD4+ T cell isolation kit, CD4+ T cells were purified from thawed PBMCs through magnetic negative selection. As a comparison group for the relapsed/refractory trial patients, PBMCs from patients with newly diagnosed, previously untreated classical Hodgkin lymphoma were sequenced. Peripheral blood was collected in 8 mL Vacutainer Cell Preparation Tubes, from which PBMCs were isolated by centrifugation and then cryopreserved. Purified CD4+ and CD8+ fractions were prepared only for cases where an additional PBMC sample was available. On LS columns in a quadroMACS separator, the magnetically labelled cells were depleted, and the flow-through was collected as the purified fraction. Reading the germline V gene gives CDR1 MNHNS and CDR2 SASEGT. The CDR3 sequence holds 15 residues, the cysteine and phenylalanine included. Here the CDR3 DNA is all that survives: 45 bases in frame from base 1. V is reduced by 0 bases and J by 3 bases, leaving a spacing of 11 bases between them.

The clonotype was recovered from a human donor with classical Hodgkin lymphoma. The specimen was CD4+ T cells from blood. The chain joins TRBV6-1 to TRBJ1-1; the D gene is possibly TRBD1, with 5 bases matching. The DNA sequence is as follows: TGTGCCAGCAGTGAAGCGGGGGTCGGGGACACTGAAGCTTTCTTT. This is translated as CASSEAGVGDTEAFF.